The clone carrying this TCR beta chain has just one count. Its specificity is not known. The sample comes from a study of cytomegalovirus exposure and HLA in healthy donors. Study details: Among the 400 or so donors who were genotyped, roughly 86% fell in the genetic ancestry cluster that is associated with self-reported Caucasian donors. General study findings and limits: Later on, an analysis tied around 17,000 TCR beta sequences to HLA alleles at 0.05 false discovery rate.

CDR3 length: 18 amino acids. V was pared by 4 bases and J by 5 bases, with 16 bases of the junction left unmatched. Germline V gives CDR1 SGHNT, CDR2 YYREEE (reference sequence). The PCR had 60 Vbeta and 13 Jbeta primers. Assay: immunoSEQ multiplex PCR; the TCRdb copy retains only in-frame clones and omits some. The table includes about 120,000 clones, over 60% detected once. The V call is TRBV5-4, the J call TRBJ2-3, with TRBD1 matching over 10 bases. The clonotype originates from a young woman in good health and CMV-seropositive. The sequenced material came from PBMCs. CDR3: CASSPKRTGGQGGDTQYF. CDR3 coding DNA: TGTGCCAGCAGCCCCAAACGGACTGGCGGACAGGGGGGAGATACGCAGTATTTT.